This is a list of T cell receptor beta chains from one sample in a study of T cells in Graves' hyperthyroidism and ophthalmopathy. A single record per CDR3 protein comes from TCRdb applying MiXCR to the multiplex PCR reads. The data contain 500,000 to 650,000 distinct CDR3 sequences, more than 15% of them singletons. The sample comprised blood. Receptors were obtained from a woman aged 18-30 years with Graves' ophthalmopathy. CDR3s include the opening cysteine and the closing phenylalanine or tryptophan. D genes are given only for firm matches. The listing skips clone size in some rows; elsewhere it reads once, few, many or a size class.

TRBD1	TRBV7-8	TRBJ1-5	NA	CASRYRGLGQPQHF	TGTGCCAGCAGGTACAGGGGATTGGGTCAGCCCCAGCATTTT
NA	TRBV6-1	TRBJ2-7	many	CASAFDVVSYEQYF	TGTGCCAGCGCTTTCGACGTGGTCTCCTACGAGCAGTACTTC
TRBD2	TRBV12-3/TRBV12-4	TRBJ2-5	once	CASSHGLALAETQYF	TGTGCCAGCAGCCATGGACTAGCGTTGGCGGAGACCCAGTACTTC
NA	TRBV20-1	TRBJ1-6	few	CSARGPVGGINSPLHF	TGCAGTGCTAGGGGCCCAGTCGGGGGGATTAATTCACCCCTCCACTTT
TRBD1	TRBV20-1	TRBJ2-7	many	CSAGRQGADEQYF	TGCAGTGCCGGCCGACAGGGGGCAGACGAGCAGTACTTC
NA	TRBV7-2	TRBJ2-1	many	CASSLSRDNYNEQFF	TGTGCCAGCAGCTTGTCGCGGGATAACTACAATGAGCAGTTCTTC
NA	TRBV28	TRBJ1-2	many	CASQRANYGYTF	TGTGCCAGCCAGCGGGCTAACTATGGCTACACCTTC
TRBD1	TRBV20-1	TRBJ2-2	NA	CSARSGQLNTGELFF	TGCAGTGCTAGGTCGGGACAGCTGAACACCGGGGAGCTGTTTTTT
TRBD1	TRBV20-1	TRBJ2-3	many	CSARVADRGTDTQYF	TGCAGTGCTAGAGTGGCGGACAGGGGCACAGATACGCAGTATTTT
NA	TRBV11-2	TRBJ2-4	many	CASSLVGGNIQYF	TGTGCCAGCAGCTTAGTGGGAGGAAACATTCAGTACTTC
NA	TRBV6-1	TRBJ1-6	NA	CASTAVYNSPLHF	TGTGCCAGCACCGCAGTCTATAATTCACCCCTCCACTTT
TRBD2	TRBV9	TRBJ2-1	few	CASSTGTSRNEQFF	TGTGCCAGCAGCACCGGGACTAGCCGCAATGAGCAGTTCTTC
NA	TRBV20-1	TRBJ2-7	NA	CSARGAGRHYEQYF	TGCAGTGCTAGAGGGGCGGGGCGGCACTACGAGCAGTACTTC
NA	TRBV5-4	TRBJ2-4	NA	CASPGTKNIQYF	TGTGCCAGCCCAGGGACCAAAAACATTCAGTACTTC
TRBD2	TRBV20-1	TRBJ2-1	many	CSARTSGSGEQFF	TGCAGTGCTAGGACTAGCGGGAGCGGTGAGCAGTTCTTC
NA	TRBV7-8	TRBJ2-6	few	CASSYNLIGGSGANVLTF	TGTGCCAGCAGCTACAACCTCATAGGGGGCTCTGGGGCCAACGTCCTGACTTTC
TRBD2	TRBV7-2	TRBJ2-1	NA	CASSSWTSATNNEQFF	TGTGCCAGCAGTTCCTGGACTAGCGCGACCAACAATGAGCAGTTCTTC
NA	TRBV29-1	TRBJ1-1	NA	CSAHPEGYNTEAFF	TGCAGCGCCCACCCAGAGGGCTATAACACTGAAGCTTTCTTT
TRBD2	TRBV5-1	TRBJ2-1	few	CASSLGSGAGDNEQFF	TGCGCCAGCAGCTTGGGTAGCGGGGCTGGAGACAATGAGCAGTTCTTC
NA	TRBV18	TRBJ2-7	NA	CASSPEGAPYEQYF	TGTGCCAGCTCACCGGAGGGGGCCCCCTACGAGCAGTACTTC
TRBD1	TRBV25-1	TRBJ1-6	NA	CASTEDRGTSPLHF	TGTGCCAGCACTGAAGACAGGGGGACCTCACCCCTCCACTTT
NA	TRBV5-8	TRBJ1-1	many	CASSSYRKTMNTEAFF	TGTGCCAGCAGCTCCTACAGGAAAACAATGAACACTGAAGCTTTCTTT
TRBD2	TRBV29-1	TRBJ2-2	many	CSVKTSGRDTGELFF	TGCAGCGTTAAAACCTCAGGGAGGGACACCGGGGAGCTGTTTTTT
TRBD1	TRBV10-1	TRBJ1-6	few	CASTGTGAFIDNSPLHF	TGCGCCAGCACCGGGACAGGGGCATTTATTGATAATTCACCCCTCCACTTT
NA	TRBV6-1	TRBJ2-2	many	CATFPGTDHTGELFF	TGTGCCACCTTTCCCGGGACCGACCACACCGGGGAGCTGTTTTTT
TRBD2	TRBV20-1	TRBJ2-5	many	CSARDRRGLEETQYF	TGCAGTGCTAGAGATCGTAGGGGACTAGAGGAGACCCAGTACTTC
TRBD2	TRBV9	TRBJ2-5	NA	CASSVVGLAEVQETQYF	TGTGCCAGCAGCGTAGTGGGACTAGCGGAGGTGCAAGAGACCCAGTACTTC
TRBD1	TRBV20-1	TRBJ2-1	many	CSARDRGYTEQFF	TGCAGTGCTAGGGACAGGGGCTACACTGAGCAGTTCTTC
TRBD1	TRBV6-2/TRBV6-3	TRBJ1-3	NA	CASSKNRGGGNTIYF	TGTGCCAGCAGTAAAAACAGGGGAGGAGGAAACACCATATATTTT
TRBD1	TRBV2	TRBJ2-7	many	CASSSTGGPYEQYF	TGTGCCAGCAGCTCCACAGGGGGACCCTACGAGCAGTACTTC
TRBD1	TRBV24-1	TRBJ2-5	NA	CATSDFRAGTGISETQYF	TGTGCCACCAGTGATTTCCGAGCCGGGACAGGGATTTCGGAGACCCAGTACTTC
NA	TRBV20-1	TRBJ2-1	NA	CSARVPGSRMEQFF	TGCAGTGCTAGAGTCCCCGGGTCGCGTATGGAGCAGTTCTTC
TRBD2	TRBV28	TRBJ2-2	few	CASSLPGRVGGELFF	TGTGCCAGCAGTTTACCGGGGAGGGTTGGCGGGGAGCTGTTTTTT
NA	TRBV9	TRBJ2-3	NA	CASSVVGGLSGTDTQYF	TGTGCCAGCAGCGTAGTTGGCGGTTTGAGCGGCACAGATACGCAGTATTTT
TRBD1	TRBV3-1	TRBJ1-1	many	CASSQESYGQGQTEAFF	TGTGCCAGCAGCCAAGAAAGCTACGGACAGGGACAAACTGAAGCTTTCTTT
NA	TRBV6-2/TRBV6-3	TRBJ2-5	NA	CASSYSMETQYF	TGTGCCAGCAGTTATAGTATGGAGACCCAGTACTTC
TRBD1	TRBV2	TRBJ1-2	many	CASSRDRGMGGYTF	TGTGCCAGCAGTAGGGACAGGGGAATGGGAGGCTACACCTTC
TRBD1	TRBV5-6	TRBJ1-1	few	CASSQRTGYNTEAFF	TGTGCCAGCAGCCAAAGGACAGGGTACAACACTGAAGCTTTCTTT
TRBD2	TRBV7-3	TRBJ2-1	few	CASSLTSTSGTAEQFF	TGTGCCAGCAGCTTAACGTCTACTAGCGGTACTGCTGAGCAGTTCTTC
NA	TRBV29-1	TRBJ1-2	NA	CSVGRQREDYGYTF	TGCAGCGTTGGGAGGCAAAGGGAAGACTATGGCTACACCTTC
TRBD1	TRBV6-5	TRBJ2-7	few	CASSYSGRGQGPYEQYF	TGTGCCAGCAGTTACTCGGGAAGGGGACAGGGACCCTACGAGCAGTACTTC
TRBD1	TRBV20-1	TRBJ1-6	NA	CSAREPTGISYNSPLHF	TGCAGTGCTAGAGAACCGACAGGGATTTCCTATAATTCACCCCTCCACTTT